The sequence of this TCR beta chain was determined in a study of control samples from healthy donors and cancer patients. Repertoires were generated with immunoSEQ multiplex PCR, while TCRdb's copy carries only in-frame clones and drops some. Among 160,000 or so clones listed, around 95% were seen once. Trimming took 1 base from V and 0 from J, leaving 7 bases between them. The CDR3 extends over 14 amino acids. The germline gives CDR1 KGHSH, CDR2 LQKENI. The rearrangement links TRBV18 to TRBJ2-7; D uncertain. Sequencing was carried out using blood. The clonotype originates from a woman aged 40-49 years in good health. CDR3 in DNA: TGTGCCAGCTCACCACAAGGTAGCTCCTACGAGCAGTACTTC. The encoded protein is CASSPQGSSYEQYF. Looking up the rest from reference TRBV18 and TRBJ2-7 gives the full variable domain: NAGVMQNPRHLVRRRGQEARLRCSPMKGHSHVYWYRQLPEEGLKFMVYLQKENIIDESGMPKERFSAEFPKEGPSILRIQQVVRGDSAAYFCASSPQGSSYEQYFGPGTRLTVT.